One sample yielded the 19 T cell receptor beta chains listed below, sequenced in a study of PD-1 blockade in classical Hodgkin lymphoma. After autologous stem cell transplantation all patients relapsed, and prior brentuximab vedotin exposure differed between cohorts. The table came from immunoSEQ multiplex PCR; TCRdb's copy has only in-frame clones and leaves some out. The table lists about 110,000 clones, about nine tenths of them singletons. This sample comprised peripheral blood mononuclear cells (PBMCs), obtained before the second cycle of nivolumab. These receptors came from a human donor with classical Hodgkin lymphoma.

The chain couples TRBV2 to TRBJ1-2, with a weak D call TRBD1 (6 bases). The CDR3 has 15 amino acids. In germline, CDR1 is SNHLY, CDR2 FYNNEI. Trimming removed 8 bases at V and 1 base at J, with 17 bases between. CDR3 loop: CASEGGSRYNYGYTF. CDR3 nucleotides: TGTGCCAGCGAGGGGGGATCGAGGTATAACTATGGCTACACCTTC.

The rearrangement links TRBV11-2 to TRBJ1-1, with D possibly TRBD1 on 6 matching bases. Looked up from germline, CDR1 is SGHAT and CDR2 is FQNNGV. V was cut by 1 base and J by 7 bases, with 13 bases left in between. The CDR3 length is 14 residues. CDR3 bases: TGTGCCAGCAGCTTAGTCGGCAGGGGAGGTGAAGCTTTCTTT. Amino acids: CASSLVGRGGEAFF.

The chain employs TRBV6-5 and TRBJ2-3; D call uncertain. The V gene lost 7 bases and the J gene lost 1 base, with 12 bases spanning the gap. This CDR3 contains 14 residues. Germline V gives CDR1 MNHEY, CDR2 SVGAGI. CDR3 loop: CASIDRQGTDTQYF. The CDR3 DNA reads TGTGCCAGCATAGATAGGCAAGGCACAGATACGCAGTATTTT.

The CDR3 nucleotides are TGCAGTCCCCAGCGAGGCTATGAGCAGTTCTTC. Residues: CSPQRGYEQFF. The chain couples TRBV20-1 to TRBJ2-1; D is unresolved. The CDR3 runs 11 residues. Trimming took off 8 bases at V and 8 bases at J, with 13 bases between the two ends. CDR1 and CDR2 (germline): DFQATT, SNEGSKA (reference sequence).

CDR3 DNA sequence: TGTGCCAGCAGTCCTCCCGAGGGAGGGGGCGTTCGGGAAGCTTTCTTT. Translating it yields CASSPPEGGGVREAFF. This chain connects TRBV28 to TRBJ1-1; TRBD1 matches at 7 bases. This CDR3 spans 16 amino acids. The germline CDR1 and CDR2 sequences are MDHEN and SYDVKM. V trimming: 5 bases; J trimming: 8 bases; junction bases outside the gene matches: 17.

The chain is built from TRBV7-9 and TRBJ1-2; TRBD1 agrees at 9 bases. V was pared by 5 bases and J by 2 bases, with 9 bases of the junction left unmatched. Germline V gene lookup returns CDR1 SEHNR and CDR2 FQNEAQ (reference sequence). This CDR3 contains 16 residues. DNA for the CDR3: TGTGCCAGCAGCCTTAGGACAGGGGACCTAAACTATGGCTACACCTTC. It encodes CASSLRTGDLNYGYTF. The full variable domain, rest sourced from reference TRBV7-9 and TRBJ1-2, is DTGVSQNPRHKITKRGQNVTFRCDPISEHNRLYWYRQTLGQGPEFLTYFQNEAQLEKSRLLSDRFSAERPKGSFSTLEIQRTEQGDSAMYLCASSLRTGDLNYGYTFGSGTRLTVV.

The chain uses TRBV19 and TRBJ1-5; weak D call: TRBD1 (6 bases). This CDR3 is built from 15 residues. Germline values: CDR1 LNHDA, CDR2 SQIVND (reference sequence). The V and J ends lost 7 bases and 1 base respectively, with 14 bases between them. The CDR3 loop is CASTMDSLSNQPQHF. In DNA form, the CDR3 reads TGTGCCAGTACCATGGACAGTTTGAGCAATCAGCCCCAGCATTTT.

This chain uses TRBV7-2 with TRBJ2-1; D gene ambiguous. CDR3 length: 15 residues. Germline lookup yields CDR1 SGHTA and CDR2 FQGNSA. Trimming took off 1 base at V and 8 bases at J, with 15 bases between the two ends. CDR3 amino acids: CASSLGGLRRDEQFF. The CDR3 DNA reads TGTGCCAGCAGCTTAGGTGGCTTACGCCGGGATGAGCAGTTCTTC.

The CDR3 DNA follows: TGTGCCTGGAGCACTAGCGGGAGAGGTACCGGGGAGCTGTTTTTT. Encoded protein: CAWSTSGRGTGELFF. The chain employs TRBV30 and TRBJ2-2; 11 bases map to TRBD2. The CDR3 extends over 15 amino acids. CDR1 GTSNPN and CDR2 SVGIG come from the germline V gene (reference sequence). After removal of 3 bases from V and 5 bases from J, the junction contained 5 bases not matched to a gene.

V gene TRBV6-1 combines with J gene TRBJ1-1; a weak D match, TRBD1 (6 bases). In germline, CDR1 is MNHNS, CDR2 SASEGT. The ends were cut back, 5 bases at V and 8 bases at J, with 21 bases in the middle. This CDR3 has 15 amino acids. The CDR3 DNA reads TGTGCCAGCAGTCCCGTCCAGGGGAACATTGCGGAAGCTTTCTTT. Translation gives CASSPVQGNIAEAFF.

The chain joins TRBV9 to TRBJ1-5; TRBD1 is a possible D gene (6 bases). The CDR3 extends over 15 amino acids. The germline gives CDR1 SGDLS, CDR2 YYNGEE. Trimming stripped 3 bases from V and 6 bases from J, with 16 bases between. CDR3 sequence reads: CASSAMDSSGQPQHF. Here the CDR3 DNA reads TGTGCCAGCAGCGCTATGGACAGTTCTGGTCAGCCCCAGCATTTT.

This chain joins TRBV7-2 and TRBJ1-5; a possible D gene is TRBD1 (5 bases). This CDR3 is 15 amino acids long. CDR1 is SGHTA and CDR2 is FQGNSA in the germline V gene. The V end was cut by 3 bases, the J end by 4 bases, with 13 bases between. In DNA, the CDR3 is TGTGCCAGCAGCTTTACGACAGTTGGGAATCAGCCCCAGCATTTT. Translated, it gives CASSFTTVGNQPQHF.

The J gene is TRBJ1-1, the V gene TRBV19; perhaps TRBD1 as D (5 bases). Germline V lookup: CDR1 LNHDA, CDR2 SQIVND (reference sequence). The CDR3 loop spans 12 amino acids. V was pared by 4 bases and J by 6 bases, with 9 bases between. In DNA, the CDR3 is TGTGCCAGTAGTACCCGGGGCGCTGAAGCTTTCTTT. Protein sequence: CASSTRGAEAFF.

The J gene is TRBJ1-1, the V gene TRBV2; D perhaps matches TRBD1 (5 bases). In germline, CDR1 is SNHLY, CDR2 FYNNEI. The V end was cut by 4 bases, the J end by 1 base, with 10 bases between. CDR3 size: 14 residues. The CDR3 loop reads CASSVRESNTEAFF. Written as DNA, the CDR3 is TGTGCCAGCAGTGTCAGGGAATCGAACACTGAAGCTTTCTTT.

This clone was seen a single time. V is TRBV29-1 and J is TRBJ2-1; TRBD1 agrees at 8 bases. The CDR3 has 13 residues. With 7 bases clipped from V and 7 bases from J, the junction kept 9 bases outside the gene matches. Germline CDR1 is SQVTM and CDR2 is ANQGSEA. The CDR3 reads CSAGDRRGNEQFF. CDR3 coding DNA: TGCAGCGCTGGGGACAGGAGAGGAAATGAGCAGTTCTTC.

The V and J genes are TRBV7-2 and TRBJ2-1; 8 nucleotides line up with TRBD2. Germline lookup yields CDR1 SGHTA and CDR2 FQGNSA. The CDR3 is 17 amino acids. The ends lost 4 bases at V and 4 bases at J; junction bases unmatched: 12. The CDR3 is CASSYPSGTSPYNEQFF. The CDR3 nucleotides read TGTGCCAGCAGCTACCCATCCGGGACTAGTCCGTACAATGAGCAGTTCTTC.

DNA of the CDR3: TGTGCCAGCAGCCCAGGGAACAGATCCTACGAGCAGTACTTC. Residues: CASSPGNRSYEQYF. The chain combines TRBV7-9 with TRBJ2-7, with D tentatively TRBD1 (5 bases). V dropped 5 bases and J dropped 1 base, with 12 bases sitting between them. The CDR3 spans 14 residues. Germline CDR1 SEHNR, CDR2 FQNEAQ (reference sequence).

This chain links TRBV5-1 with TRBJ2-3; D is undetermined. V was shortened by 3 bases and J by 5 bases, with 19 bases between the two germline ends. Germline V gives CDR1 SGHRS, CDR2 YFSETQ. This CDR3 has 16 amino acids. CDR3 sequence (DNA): TGCGCCAGCAGCTCCATTAACGACGGTGTCGGAGATACGCAGTATTTT. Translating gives CASSSINDGVGDTQYF.

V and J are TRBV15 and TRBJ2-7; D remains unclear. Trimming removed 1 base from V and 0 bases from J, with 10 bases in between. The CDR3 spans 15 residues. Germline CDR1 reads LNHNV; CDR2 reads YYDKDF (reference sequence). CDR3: CATSRGAGSSYEQYF. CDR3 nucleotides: TGTGCCACCAGCAGAGGGGCAGGTTCCTCCTACGAGCAGTACTTC.